This TCR beta chain was identified during a study of cytomegalovirus exposure and HLA in healthy donors. General study results and limits: Previous analysis showed most TCR beta V segments were productive about 87% or about 30% of the time.

About this clone itself: Its antigen is not known.

Germline lookup yields CDR1 MDHEN and CDR2 SYDVKM. The CDR3 has 14 amino acids. Trimming took off 5 bases at V and 8 bases at J, with 16 bases between the two ends. Use of 60 Vbeta and 13 Jbeta primers characterized the PCR. The method was immunoSEQ multiplex PCR; TCRdb's version includes in-frame clones alone and lacks a portion of them. This table has 150,000 to 200,000 clones, nearly 80% appearing once. The rearrangement uses TRBV28 and TRBJ2-4, with a possible D match to TRBD1 (5 bases). The sample was PBMCs. This TCR derives from a man aged 50 to 59 in good health and CMV-seropositive. The CDR3 loop reads CASSPRAIGDIQYF. The CDR3 DNA follows: TGTGCCAGCAGTCCCAGGGCCATAGGGGACATTCAGTACTTC.